Below are 14 T cell receptor beta chains sequenced from a single sample in a study of cytomegalovirus exposure and HLA in healthy donors. Amplification used 60 Vbeta primers and 13 Jbeta primers. Profiling relied on immunoSEQ multiplex PCR, and the TCRdb table lists in-frame clones only, not all of them. The table includes some 160,000 clones, roughly 78% detected once. Sequenced sample: PBMCs. These receptors were collected from a woman aged 40-49 years in good health and CMV-seronegative.

CDR3 sequence (DNA): TGCGCCAGCAGCCCGGACAGGGGCCCCTCATACGAGCAGTACTTC. This codes for CASSPDRGPSYEQYF. V gene TRBV5-1 combines with J gene TRBJ2-7, with 9 bases matching TRBD1. This CDR3 spans 15 amino acids. Germline lookup yields CDR1 SGHRS and CDR2 YFSETQ. The V and J ends lost 4 bases and 4 bases, in that order; junction bases with no gene match: 9. Based on the CDR3 plus reference TRBV5-1 and TRBJ2-7, the full variable domain is KAGVTQTPRYLIKTRGQQVTLSCSPISGHRSVSWYQQTPGQGLQFLFEYFSETQRNKGNFPGRFSGRQFSNSRSEMNVSTLELGDSALYLCASSPDRGPSYEQYFGPGTRLTVT.

The chain joins TRBV18 to TRBJ2-5, with a weak D call TRBD2 (5 bases). CDR3 size: 14 residues. V shed 3 bases and J shed 0 bases, with 8 bases lying between them. In germline, CDR1 is KGHSH, CDR2 LQKENI. The CDR3 here is CASSPTTNQETQYF. Written as DNA, the CDR3 is TGTGCCAGCTCACCCACGACTAACCAAGAGACCCAGTACTTC. Looking up the rest from reference TRBV18 and TRBJ2-5 gives the full variable domain: NAGVMQNPRHLVRRRGQEARLRCSPMKGHSHVYWYRQLPEEGLKFMVYLQKENIIDESGMPKERFSAEFPKEGPSILRIQQVVRGDSAAYFCASSPTTNQETQYFGPGTRLLVL.

The chain is built from TRBV6-4 and TRBJ2-1; the match to TRBD2 covers 10 bases. V was clipped by 5 bases and J by 7 bases; unmatched bases: 8. The CDR3 runs to 15 residues. CDR1 MRHNA and CDR2 SNTAGT come from the germline V gene. In nucleotides, the CDR3 is TGTGCCAGCAGTTCACGTAGCGGGGGGAGGAATGAGCAGTTCTTC. Translated, it gives CASSSRSGGRNEQFF.

This clone was seen just once. The rearrangement links TRBV7-2 to TRBJ1-1, with 7 bases that match TRBD1. V shed 7 bases and J 5 bases; nucleotides not matched to a gene: 7. Germline V gives CDR1 SGHTA, CDR2 FQGNSA. This CDR3 region has 13 residues. The CDR3 protein is CASILNRGTEAFF. DNA of the CDR3: TGTGCCAGCATCCTGAACAGGGGAACTGAAGCTTTCTTT.

This chain links TRBV27 with TRBJ1-5; tentatively, D is TRBD1 (5 bases). The ends were cut back, 1 base at V and 7 bases at J, with 8 bases in the middle. CDR1 and CDR2 (germline): MNHEY, SMNVEV (reference sequence). This CDR3 comprises 13 residues. The CDR3 is CASSLLQGQPQHF. The CDR3 bases are TGTGCCAGCAGTTTATTGCAGGGACAGCCCCAGCATTTT.

The chain couples TRBV5-6 to TRBJ2-7, with D perhaps TRBD1 (6 bases). Trimming left V 3 bases short and J 3 bases short, with 10 bases between. This CDR3 is 13 amino acids long. CDR1 and CDR2 (germline): SGHDT, YYEEEE. CDR3 loop: CASSYLTGYEQYF. The CDR3 DNA sequence: TGTGCCAGCAGCTACCTGACAGGCTACGAGCAGTACTTC.

The genes are TRBV7-2 and TRBJ2-3; D is uncertain. The germline gives CDR1 SGHTA, CDR2 FQGNSA. V lost 2 bases, J lost 4 bases, and 13 bases lay in between. CDR3 size: 15 residues. CDR3: CASSLTYSSADTQYF. CDR3 nucleotides: TGTGCCAGCAGCTTAACGTACAGTTCCGCAGATACGCAGTATTTT.

The CDR3 reads CASSHLSRAGGGELFF. The CDR3 DNA sequence: TGCGCCAGCAGCCACCTAAGCCGGGCGGGAGGCGGGGAGCTGTTTTTT. The chain recombines TRBV4-1 with TRBJ2-2; TRBD2 matches at 8 bases. Germline CDR1 reads MGHRA; CDR2 reads YSYEKL. The CDR3 is made up of 16 amino acids. Trimming removed 3 bases from V and 7 bases from J; junction bases left unmatched: 10.

This clone has just a few counts. V gene TRBV6-6 combines with J gene TRBJ1-1; a possible D gene is TRBD1 (6 bases). This CDR3 region has 13 residues. Germline CDR1 MNHNY, CDR2 SVGAGI (reference sequence). Between the trimmed V and J ends, which lost 5 bases and 5 bases, there was a span of 12 bases. The CDR3 nucleotides are TGTGCCAGCAGTGACAGGAGTAGTACTGAAGCTTTCTTT. It yields the protein CASSDRSSTEAFF.

This chain uses TRBV2 with TRBJ2-3; TRBD2 aligns across 8 bases. CDR1 is SNHLY, CDR2 FYNNEI, per germline. V lost 5 bases, J lost 1 base, and 8 bases stayed unmatched. This CDR3 has 16 residues. As DNA, the CDR3 is TGTGCCAGCAGTTTCTTGCGGGGGGTTGGCACAGATACGCAGTATTTT. Translating it yields CASSFLRGVGTDTQYF. Filled out from reference TRBV2 and TRBJ2-3, the complete variable domain reads EPEVTQTPSHQVTQMGQEVILRCVPISNHLYFYWYRQILGQKVEFLVSFYNNEISEKSEIFDDQFSVERPDGSNFTLKIRSTKLEDSAMYFCASSFLRGVGTDTQYFGPGTRLTVL.

This clone was picked up a small number of times. This sample includes further DNA sequences coding for the same CDR3. CDR3 sequence: CASSLGRGDEKLFF. CDR3 nucleotide sequence: TGCGCCAGCAGCTTAGGGAGGGGAGATGAAAAACTGTTTTTT. The chain uses TRBV5-1 and TRBJ1-4; perhaps TRBD1 as D (5 bases). CDR3 length equals 14 residues. From germline, CDR1 is SGHRS and CDR2 YFSETQ. Trimming pared 2 bases from V and 6 bases from J, leaving 11 bases between.

The chain is built from TRBV7-9 and TRBJ2-7; D gene unclear. The germline CDR1 and CDR2 sequences are SEHNR and FQNEAQ (reference sequence). This CDR3 contains 13 residues. With 8 bases removed from V and 5 bases from J, the gap between germline ends came to 16 bases. The CDR3 nucleotides are TGTGCCAGCCGCCCCACAGCAGTGGACGAGCAGTACTTC. Its protein product is CASRPTAVDEQYF. The entire variable domain, with the rest obtained from reference TRBV7-9 and TRBJ2-7, is as follows: DTGVSQNPRHKITKRGQNVTFRCDPISEHNRLYWYRQTLGQGPEFLTYFQNEAQLEKSRLLSDRFSAERPKGSFSTLEIQRTEQGDSAMYLCASRPTAVDEQYFGPGTRLTVT.

V and J are TRBV2 and TRBJ1-2; the match to TRBD1 covers 7 bases. In germline, CDR1 is SNHLY, CDR2 FYNNEI. V gave up 2 bases and J gave up 8 bases; unmatched junction bases: 8. The CDR3 is 14 residues long. The CDR3 spells CASSERQGYRGYTF. DNA of the CDR3: TGTGCCAGCAGTGAAAGACAGGGATATAGGGGCTACACCTTC. The variable domain in full, completed from reference TRBV2 and TRBJ1-2, reads EPEVTQTPSHQVTQMGQEVILRCVPISNHLYFYWYRQILGQKVEFLVSFYNNEISEKSEIFDDQFSVERPDGSNFTLKIRSTKLEDSAMYFCASSERQGYRGYTFGSGTRLTVV.

The chain is built from TRBV5-4 and TRBJ2-7; TRBD2 aligns across 8 bases. CDR3 length: 14 residues. V shed 4 bases, J shed 2 bases, and the junction held 5 bases outside the gene matches. CDR1 SGHNT and CDR2 YYREEE come from the germline V gene (reference sequence). This CDR3 reads CASSQLAAPYEQYF. As DNA, the CDR3 is TGTGCCAGCAGCCAACTAGCGGCCCCCTACGAGCAGTACTTC.